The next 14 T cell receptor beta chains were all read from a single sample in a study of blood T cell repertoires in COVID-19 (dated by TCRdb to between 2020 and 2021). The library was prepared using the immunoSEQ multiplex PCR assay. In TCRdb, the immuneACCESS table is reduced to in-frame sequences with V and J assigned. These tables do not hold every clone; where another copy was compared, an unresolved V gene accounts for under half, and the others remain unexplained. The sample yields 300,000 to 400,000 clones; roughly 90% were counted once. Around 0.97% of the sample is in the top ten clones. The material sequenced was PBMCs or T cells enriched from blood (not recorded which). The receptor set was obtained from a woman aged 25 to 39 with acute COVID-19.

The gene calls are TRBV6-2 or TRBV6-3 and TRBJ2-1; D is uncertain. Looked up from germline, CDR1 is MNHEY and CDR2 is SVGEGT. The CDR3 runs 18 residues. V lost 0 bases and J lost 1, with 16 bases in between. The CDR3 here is CASSYSPDSVRSYNEQFF. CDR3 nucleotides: TGTGCCAGCAGTTACTCCCCTGACTCCGTCCGTTCCTACAATGAGCAGTTCTTC.

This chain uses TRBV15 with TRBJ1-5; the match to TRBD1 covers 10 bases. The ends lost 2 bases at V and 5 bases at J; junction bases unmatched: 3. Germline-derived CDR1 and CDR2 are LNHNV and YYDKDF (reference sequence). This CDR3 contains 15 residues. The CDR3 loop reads CATSRSGQGYQPQHF. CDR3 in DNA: TGTGCCACCAGCAGATCGGGACAGGGGTATCAGCCCCAGCATTTT.

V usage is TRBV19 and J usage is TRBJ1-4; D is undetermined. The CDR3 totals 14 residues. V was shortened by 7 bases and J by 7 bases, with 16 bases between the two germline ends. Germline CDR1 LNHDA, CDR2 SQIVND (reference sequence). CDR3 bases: TGTGCCAGTACCCTCCGCGGGTGGAGTGAAAAACTGTTTTTT. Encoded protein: CASTLRGWSEKLFF.

As DNA, the CDR3 is TGCAGCGTTTCGAGGAGGCTCTCTGGAAACACCATATATTTT. It yields the protein CSVSRRLSGNTIYF. This sequence joins TRBV29-1 and TRBJ1-3; D call uncertain. This CDR3 is built from 14 residues. Per the germline V gene, CDR1 is SQVTM and CDR2 is ANQGSEA. The V gene lost 5 bases and the J gene lost 0 bases, with 11 bases spanning the gap.

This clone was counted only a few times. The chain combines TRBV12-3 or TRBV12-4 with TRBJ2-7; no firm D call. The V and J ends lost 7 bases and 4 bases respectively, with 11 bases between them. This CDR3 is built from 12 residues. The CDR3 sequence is CASTRGDYEQYF. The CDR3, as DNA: TGTGCCAGCACGCGCGGCGATTACGAGCAGTACTTC.

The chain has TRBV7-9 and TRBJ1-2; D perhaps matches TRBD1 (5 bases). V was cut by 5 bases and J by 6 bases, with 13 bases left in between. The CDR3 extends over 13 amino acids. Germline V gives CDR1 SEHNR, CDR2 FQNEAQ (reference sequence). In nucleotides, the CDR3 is TGTGCCAGCAGCCACTCCAGGGCGGATGGCTACACCTTC. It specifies CASSHSRADGYTF.

The CDR3, as DNA: TGTGCCAGCAGCAAAGTAGGCTTGGAGGTGACGACAGGGAGGTTTCGACAGCCCCAGCATTTT. Residues: CASSKVGLEVTTGRFRQPQHF. The J gene is TRBJ1-5, the V gene TRBV21-1; TRBD1 is the table's D call, not checked against the DNA. TRBV21-1 is a listed pseudogene. This CDR3 has 21 residues.

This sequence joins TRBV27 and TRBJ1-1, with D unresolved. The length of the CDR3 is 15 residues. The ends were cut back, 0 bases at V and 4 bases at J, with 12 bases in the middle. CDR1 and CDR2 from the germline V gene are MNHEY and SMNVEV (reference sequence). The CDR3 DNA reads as TGTGCCAGCAGTTTATCAGGGAGTGGTAGCACTGAAGCTTTCTTT. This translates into CASSLSGSGSTEAFF.

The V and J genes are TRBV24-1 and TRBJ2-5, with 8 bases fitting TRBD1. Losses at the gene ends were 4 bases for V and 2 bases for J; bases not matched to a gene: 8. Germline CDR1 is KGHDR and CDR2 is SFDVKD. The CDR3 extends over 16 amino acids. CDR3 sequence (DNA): TGTGCCACCAGTGACCTAGGACAGGGACAACAAGAGACCCAGTACTTC. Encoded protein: CATSDLGQGQQETQYF.

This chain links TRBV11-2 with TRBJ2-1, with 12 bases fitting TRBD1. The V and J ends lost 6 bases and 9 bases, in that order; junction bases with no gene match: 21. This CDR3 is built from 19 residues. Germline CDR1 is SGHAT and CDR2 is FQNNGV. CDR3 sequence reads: CASRWSGTGGALGKREQFF. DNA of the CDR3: TGTGCCAGCAGATGGTCGGGGACAGGGGGCGCGTTGGGCAAACGTGAGCAGTTCTTC. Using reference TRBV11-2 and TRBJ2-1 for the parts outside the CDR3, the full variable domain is EAGVAQSPRYKIIEKRQSVAFWCNPISGHATLYWYQQILGQGPKLLIQFQNNGVVDDSQLPKDRFSAERLKGVDSTLKIQPAKLEDSAVYLCASRWSGTGGALGKREQFFGPGTRLTVL.

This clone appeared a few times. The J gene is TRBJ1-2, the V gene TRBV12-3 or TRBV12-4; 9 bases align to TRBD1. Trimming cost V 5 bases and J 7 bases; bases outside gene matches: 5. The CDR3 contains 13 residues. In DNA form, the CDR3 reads TGTGCCAGCAGTCTGGGACAGGGTCGTGGCTACACCTTC. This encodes CASSLGQGRGYTF.

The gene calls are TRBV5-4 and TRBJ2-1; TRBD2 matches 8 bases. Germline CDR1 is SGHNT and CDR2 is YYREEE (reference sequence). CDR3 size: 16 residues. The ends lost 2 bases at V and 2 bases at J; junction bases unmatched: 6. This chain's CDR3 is CASSFAGGRPYNEQFF. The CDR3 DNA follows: TGTGCCAGCAGCTTCGCGGGGGGCCGTCCCTACAATGAGCAGTTCTTC.

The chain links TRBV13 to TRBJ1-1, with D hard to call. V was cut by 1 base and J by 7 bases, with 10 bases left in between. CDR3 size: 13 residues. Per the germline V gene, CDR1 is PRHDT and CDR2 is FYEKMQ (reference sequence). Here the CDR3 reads CASSLAPDFEAFF. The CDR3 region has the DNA TGTGCCAGCAGCTTAGCCCCCGACTTTGAAGCTTTCTTT.

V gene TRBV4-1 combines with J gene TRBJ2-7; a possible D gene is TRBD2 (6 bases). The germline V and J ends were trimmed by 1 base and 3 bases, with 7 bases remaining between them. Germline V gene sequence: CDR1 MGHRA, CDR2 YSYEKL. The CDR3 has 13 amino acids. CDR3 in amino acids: CASSQAGDYEQYF. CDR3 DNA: TGCGCCAGCAGCCAAGCGGGGGACTACGAGCAGTACTTC.